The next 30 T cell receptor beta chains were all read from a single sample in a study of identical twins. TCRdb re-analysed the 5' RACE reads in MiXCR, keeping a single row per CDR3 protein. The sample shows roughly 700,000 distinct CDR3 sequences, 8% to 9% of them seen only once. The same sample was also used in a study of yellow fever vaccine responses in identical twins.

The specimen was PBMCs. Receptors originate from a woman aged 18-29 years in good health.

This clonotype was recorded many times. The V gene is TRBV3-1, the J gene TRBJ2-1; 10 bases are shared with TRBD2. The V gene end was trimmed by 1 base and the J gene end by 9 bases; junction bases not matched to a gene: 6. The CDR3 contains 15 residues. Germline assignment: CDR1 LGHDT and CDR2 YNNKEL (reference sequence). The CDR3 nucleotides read TGTGCCAGCAGCCAAGCGGGACTAGCGCCTGGTGAGCAGTTCTTC. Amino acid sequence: CASSQAGLAPGEQFF.

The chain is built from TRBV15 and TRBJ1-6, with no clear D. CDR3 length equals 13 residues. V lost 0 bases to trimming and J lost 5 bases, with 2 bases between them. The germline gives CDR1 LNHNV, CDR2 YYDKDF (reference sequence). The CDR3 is CATSRDHNSPLHF. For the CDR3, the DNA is TGTGCCACCAGCAGAGATCATAATTCACCCCTCCACTTT.

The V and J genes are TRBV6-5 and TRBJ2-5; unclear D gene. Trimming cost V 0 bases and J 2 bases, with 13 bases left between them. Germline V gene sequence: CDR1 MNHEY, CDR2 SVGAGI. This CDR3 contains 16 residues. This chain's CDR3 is CASSYSSEAAQETQYF. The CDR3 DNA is TGTGCCAGCAGTTACTCTTCCGAGGCAGCTCAAGAGACCCAGTACTTC.

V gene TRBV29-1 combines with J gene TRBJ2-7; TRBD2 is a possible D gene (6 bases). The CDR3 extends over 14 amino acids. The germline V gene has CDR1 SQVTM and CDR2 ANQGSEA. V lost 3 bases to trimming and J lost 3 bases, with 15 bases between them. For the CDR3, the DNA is TGCAGCGTTGAGTCGGGACTTGGGGGCTACGAGCAGTACTTC. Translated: CSVESGLGGYEQYF.

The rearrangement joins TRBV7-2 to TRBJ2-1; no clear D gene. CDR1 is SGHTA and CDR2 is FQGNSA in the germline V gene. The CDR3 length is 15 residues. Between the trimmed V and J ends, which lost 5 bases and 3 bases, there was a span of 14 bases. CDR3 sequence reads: CASSRARERYNEQFF. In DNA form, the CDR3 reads TGTGCCAGCAGCCGGGCTAGGGAACGCTACAATGAGCAGTTCTTC.

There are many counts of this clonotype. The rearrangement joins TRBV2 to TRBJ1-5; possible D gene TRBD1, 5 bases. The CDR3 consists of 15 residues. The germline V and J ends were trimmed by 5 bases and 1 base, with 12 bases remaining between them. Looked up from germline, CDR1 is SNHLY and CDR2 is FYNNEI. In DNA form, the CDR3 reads TGTGCCAGCAGTTCTGGGGGTACGAGCAATCAGCCCCAGCATTTT. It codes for CASSSGGTSNQPQHF.

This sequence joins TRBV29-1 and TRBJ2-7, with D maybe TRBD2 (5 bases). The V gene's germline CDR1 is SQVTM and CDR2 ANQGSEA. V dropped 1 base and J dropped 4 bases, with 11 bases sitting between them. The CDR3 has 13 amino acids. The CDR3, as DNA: TGCAGCGTTGAAGCGACTACCAGTTACGAGCAGTACTTC. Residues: CSVEATTSYEQYF.

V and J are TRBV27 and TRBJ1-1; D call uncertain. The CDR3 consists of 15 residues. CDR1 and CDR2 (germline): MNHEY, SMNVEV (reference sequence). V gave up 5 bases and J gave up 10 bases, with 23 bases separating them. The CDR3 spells CASSGNRQAWDRAFF. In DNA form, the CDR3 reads TGTGCCAGCAGTGGGAACCGGCAGGCCTGGGATCGAGCTTTCTTT.

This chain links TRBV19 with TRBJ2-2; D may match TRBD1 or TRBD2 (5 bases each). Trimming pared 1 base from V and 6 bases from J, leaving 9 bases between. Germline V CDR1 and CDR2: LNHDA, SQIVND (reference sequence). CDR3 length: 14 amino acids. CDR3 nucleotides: TGTGCCAGTAGTATAGTGGGGGTCGCCGGGGAGCTGTTTTTT. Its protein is CASSIVGVAGELFF.

The CDR3 DNA is TGTGCCAGCAGTCCTTGGGGACCCACCACCGGGGAGCTGTTTTTT. This sequence encodes CASSPWGPTTGELFF. The chain couples TRBV5-4 to TRBJ2-2; possibly TRBD1 or TRBD2 for D (5 bases each). Germline V gene sequence: CDR1 SGHNT, CDR2 YYREEE (reference sequence). CDR3 length: 15 amino acids. Trimming took off 5 bases at V and 4 bases at J, with 15 bases between the two ends. The variable domain in full, with the rest retrieved from reference TRBV5-4 and TRBJ2-2, is ETGVTQSPTHLIKTRGQQVTLRCSSQSGHNTVSWYQQALGQGPQFIFQYYREEENGRGNFPPRFSGLQFPNYSSELNVNALELDDSALYLCASSPWGPTTGELFFGEGSRLTVL.

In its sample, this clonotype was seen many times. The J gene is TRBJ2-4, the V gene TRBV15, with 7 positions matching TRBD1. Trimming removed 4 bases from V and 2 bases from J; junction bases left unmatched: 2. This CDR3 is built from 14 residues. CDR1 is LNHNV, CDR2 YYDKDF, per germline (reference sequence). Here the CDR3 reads CATSTTGTKNIQYF. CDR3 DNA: TGTGCCACCAGCACGACAGGGACCAAAAACATTCAGTACTTC.

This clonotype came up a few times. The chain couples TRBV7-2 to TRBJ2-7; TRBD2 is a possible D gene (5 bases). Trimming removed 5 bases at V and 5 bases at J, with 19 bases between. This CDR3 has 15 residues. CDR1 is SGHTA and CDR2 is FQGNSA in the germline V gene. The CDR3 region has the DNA TGTGCCAGCAGCCGACAAAGCGGTTTGCAGGACGAGCAGTACTTC. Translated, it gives CASSRQSGLQDEQYF.

CDR3 loop: CATTRIAGAQDGTDTQYF. CDR3 bases: TGTGCCACCACGAGGATAGCGGGCGCTCAAGACGGCACAGATACGCAGTATTTT. The chain recombines TRBV10-3 with TRBJ2-3; 7 bases are shared with TRBD2. Looked up from germline, CDR1 is ENHRY and CDR2 is SYGVKD. Trimming took 10 bases from V and 1 from J; bases not matched to a gene: 20. The CDR3 is 18 residues long.

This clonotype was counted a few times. CDR3 bases: TGTGCCAGCAGTGACCCCCCAGTCAGGGAGACCCAGTACTTC. It codes for CASSDPPVRETQYF. The chain combines TRBV2 with TRBJ2-5; D uncertain. Germline values: CDR1 SNHLY, CDR2 FYNNEI. The length of the CDR3 is 14 residues. Trimming pared 3 bases from V and 5 bases from J, leaving 13 bases between.

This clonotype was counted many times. DNA of the CDR3: TGTGCCAGCAGGAGGGGGAACACCGGGGAGCTGTTTTTT. This codes for CASRRGNTGELFF. J is TRBJ2-2 and V is TRBV14; perhaps D is TRBD1 or TRBD2 (5 bases each). V lost 6 bases to trimming and J lost 1 base, with 6 bases between them. This CDR3 is built from 13 residues. The V gene's germline CDR1 is SGHDN and CDR2 FVKESK.

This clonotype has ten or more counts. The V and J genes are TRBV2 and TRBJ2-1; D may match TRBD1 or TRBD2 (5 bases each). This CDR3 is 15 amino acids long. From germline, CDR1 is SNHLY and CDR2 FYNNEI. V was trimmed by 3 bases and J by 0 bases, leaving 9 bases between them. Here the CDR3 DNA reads TGTGCCAGCAGTGAGGGGGAAAGCTCCTACAATGAGCAGTTCTTC. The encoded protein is CASSEGESSYNEQFF.

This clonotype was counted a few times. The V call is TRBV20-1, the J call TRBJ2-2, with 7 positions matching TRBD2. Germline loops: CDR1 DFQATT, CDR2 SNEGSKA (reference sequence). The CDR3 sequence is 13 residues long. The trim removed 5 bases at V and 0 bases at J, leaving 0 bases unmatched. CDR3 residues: CSAGLANTGELFF. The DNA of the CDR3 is TGCAGTGCTGGACTAGCGAACACCGGGGAGCTGTTTTTT.

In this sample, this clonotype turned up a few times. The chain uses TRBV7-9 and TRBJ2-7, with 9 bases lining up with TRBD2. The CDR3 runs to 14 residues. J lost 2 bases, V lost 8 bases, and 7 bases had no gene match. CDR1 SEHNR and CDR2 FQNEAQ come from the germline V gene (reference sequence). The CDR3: CASRFAGGTYEQYF. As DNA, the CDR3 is TGTGCCAGCCGTTTTGCGGGAGGGACCTACGAGCAGTACTTC.

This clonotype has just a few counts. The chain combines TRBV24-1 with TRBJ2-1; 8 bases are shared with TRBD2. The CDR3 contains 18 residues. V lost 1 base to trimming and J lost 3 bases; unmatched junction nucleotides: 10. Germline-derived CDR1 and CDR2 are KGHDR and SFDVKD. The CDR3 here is CATSDFRRGSGIYNEQFF. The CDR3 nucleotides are TGTGCCACCAGTGATTTTCGCCGCGGTAGCGGGATCTACAATGAGCAGTTCTTC.

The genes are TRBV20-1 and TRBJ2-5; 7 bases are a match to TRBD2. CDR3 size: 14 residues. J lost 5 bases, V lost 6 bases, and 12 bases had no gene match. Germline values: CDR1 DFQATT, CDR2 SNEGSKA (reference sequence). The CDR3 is CSAPETLAVETQYF. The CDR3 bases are TGCAGTGCCCCAGAAACCCTAGCGGTGGAGACCCAGTACTTC.

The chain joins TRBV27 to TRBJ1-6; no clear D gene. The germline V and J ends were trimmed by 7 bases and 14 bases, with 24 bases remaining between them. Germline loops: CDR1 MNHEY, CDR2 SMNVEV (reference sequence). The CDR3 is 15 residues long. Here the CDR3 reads CASTQAVPLAGSLHF. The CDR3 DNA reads TGTGCCAGCACCCAAGCCGTTCCCCTCGCGGGGTCCCTCCACTTT.

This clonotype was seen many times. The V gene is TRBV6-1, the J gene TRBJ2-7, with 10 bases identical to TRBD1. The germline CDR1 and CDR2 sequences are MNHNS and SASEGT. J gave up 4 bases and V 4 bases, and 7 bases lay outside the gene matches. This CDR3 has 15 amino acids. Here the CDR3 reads CASSALGTGVYEQYF. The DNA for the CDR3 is TGTGCCAGCAGTGCCCTAGGGACAGGGGTTTACGAGCAGTACTTC.

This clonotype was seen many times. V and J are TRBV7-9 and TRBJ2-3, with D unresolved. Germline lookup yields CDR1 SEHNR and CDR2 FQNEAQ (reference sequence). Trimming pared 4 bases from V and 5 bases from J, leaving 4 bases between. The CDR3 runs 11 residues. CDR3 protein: CASSSVDTQYF. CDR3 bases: TGTGCCAGCAGCTCAGTAGATACGCAGTATTTT.

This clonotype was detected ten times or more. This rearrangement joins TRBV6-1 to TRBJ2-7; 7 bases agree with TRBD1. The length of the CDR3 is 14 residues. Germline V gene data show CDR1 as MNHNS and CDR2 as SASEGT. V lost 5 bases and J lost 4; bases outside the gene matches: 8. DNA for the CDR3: TGTGCCAGCAGTACAGTGACAGGGAGTTACGAGCAGTACTTC. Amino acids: CASSTVTGSYEQYF.

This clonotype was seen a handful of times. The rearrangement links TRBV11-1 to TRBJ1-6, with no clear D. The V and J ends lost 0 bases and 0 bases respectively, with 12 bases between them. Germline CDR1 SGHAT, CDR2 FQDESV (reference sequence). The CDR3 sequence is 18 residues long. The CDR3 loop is CASSLASTRSSYNSPLHF. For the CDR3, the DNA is TGTGCCAGCAGCTTAGCGTCTACACGGAGCTCCTATAATTCACCCCTCCACTTT.

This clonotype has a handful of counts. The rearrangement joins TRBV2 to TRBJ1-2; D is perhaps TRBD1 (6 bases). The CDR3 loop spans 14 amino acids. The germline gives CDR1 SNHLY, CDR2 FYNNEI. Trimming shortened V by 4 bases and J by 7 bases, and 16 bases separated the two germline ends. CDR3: CASSAGQGPSGYTF. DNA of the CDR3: TGTGCCAGCAGTGCCGGGCAGGGGCCTAGTGGCTACACCTTC.

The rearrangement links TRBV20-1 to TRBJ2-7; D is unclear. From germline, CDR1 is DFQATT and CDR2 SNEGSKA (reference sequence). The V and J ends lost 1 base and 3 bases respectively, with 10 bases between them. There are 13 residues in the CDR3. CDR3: CSARGEIHYEQYF. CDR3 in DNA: TGCAGTGCTAGAGGCGAGATTCACTACGAGCAGTACTTC.

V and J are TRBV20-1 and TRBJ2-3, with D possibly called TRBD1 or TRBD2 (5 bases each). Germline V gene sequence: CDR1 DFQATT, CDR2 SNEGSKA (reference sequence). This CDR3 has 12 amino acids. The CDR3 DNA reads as TGCACGGTTCGGGGCGTGACAGATACGCAGTATTTT. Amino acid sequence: CTVRGVTDTQYF.

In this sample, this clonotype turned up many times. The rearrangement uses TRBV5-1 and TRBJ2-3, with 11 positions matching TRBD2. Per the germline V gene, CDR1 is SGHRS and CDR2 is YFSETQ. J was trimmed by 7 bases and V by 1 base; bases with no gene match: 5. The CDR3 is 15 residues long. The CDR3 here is CASSLYSGGANTQYF. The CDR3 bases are TGCGCCAGCAGCTTGTATAGCGGGGGGGCCAATACGCAGTATTTT.

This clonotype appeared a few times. CDR3: CASSSGPRDYNEQFF. The CDR3 DNA reads as TGTGCCAGCAGCTCTGGCCCCCGGGACTACAATGAGCAGTTCTTC. This chain connects TRBV7-2 to TRBJ2-1, with TRBD2 as a possible D gene (5 bases). Germline V gene data show CDR1 as SGHTA and CDR2 as FQGNSA. The CDR3 is 15 amino acids. V lost 4 bases to trimming and J lost 3 bases, with 13 bases between them. The entire variable domain, with the rest obtained from reference TRBV7-2 and TRBJ2-1, is as follows: GAGVSQSPSNKVTEKGKDVELRCDPISGHTALYWYRQSLGQGLEFLIYFQGNSAPDKSGLPSDRFSAERTGGSVSTLTIQRTQQEDSAVYLCASSSGPRDYNEQFFGPGTRLTVL.